Listed here are 29 T cell receptor beta chains from one sample, sequenced in a study of blood T cell repertoires in COVID-19. Sequencing used immunoSEQ multiplex PCR; TCRdb keeps in-frame clones, though not all of them. Here the sample spans 250,000 to 300,000 clones, 75% to 90% being singletons. Sequencing used peripheral blood. The source of these receptors is a woman in her sixties or seventies with COVID-19, enrolled during active disease.

This clone was recorded once. The J gene is TRBJ1-1, the V gene TRBV18; 10 bases line up with TRBD1. The CDR3 loop spans 17 amino acids. With 4 bases clipped from V and 3 bases from J, the junction kept 11 bases outside the gene matches. CDR1 and CDR2 from the germline V gene are KGHSH and LQKENI. CDR3 bases: TGTGCCAGCTCACTCCTCCGCGGCGGGACAGGGGACACTGAAGCTTTCTTT. It translates to CASSLLRGGTGDTEAFF.

The chain employs TRBV21-1 and TRBJ2-5; the table calls TRBD2, which could not be checked here. TRBV21-1 is annotated as a pseudogene. This CDR3 is 17 amino acids long. This CDR3 is CASSKGPEGGHRETQYF. CDR3 bases: TGTGCCAGCAGCAAGGGACCGGAGGGGGGGCACAGAGAGACCCAGTACTTC.

The CDR3 sequence: CAWSRKQINEKLFF. For the CDR3, the DNA is TGTGCCTGGAGTCGAAAACAGATTAATGAAAAACTGTTTTTT. The chain carries TRBV30 and TRBJ1-4; D is uncertain. Germline V gene sequence: CDR1 GTSNPN, CDR2 SVGIG (reference sequence). The CDR3 covers 14 residues. V dropped 2 bases and J dropped 4 bases, with 11 bases sitting between them.

The chain is built from TRBV30 and TRBJ1-5; the match to TRBD1 covers 7 bases. This CDR3 has 16 residues. The J segment lost 1 base and the V segment lost 2 bases, leaving 8 bases of the junction unmatched. Germline V gene data show CDR1 as GTSNPN and CDR2 as SVGIG (reference sequence). CDR3 in DNA: TGTGCCTGGAGTCACGGACAGGCGTCAAGCAATCAGCCCCAGCATTTT. Translated: CAWSHGQASSNQPQHF.

V and J are TRBV5-4 and TRBJ1-1; D is ambiguous. Trimming stripped 6 bases from V and 1 base from J, with 13 bases between. CDR1 SGHNT and CDR2 YYREEE come from the germline V gene (reference sequence). The CDR3 has 14 residues. CDR3 in amino acids: CASTVDSTNTEAFF. CDR3 DNA: TGTGCCAGCACCGTAGACTCGACGAACACTGAAGCTTTCTTT.

V and J are TRBV7-9 and TRBJ1-1; 8 bases map to TRBD1. With V trimmed by 5 bases and J by 7 bases, 3 bases remained unmatched. CDR3 size: 12 residues. The germline V gene encodes CDR1 SEHNR and CDR2 FQNEAQ (reference sequence). The CDR3, as DNA: TGTGCCAGCAGCCCAGGGGGCCGTGAAGCTTTCTTT. It specifies CASSPGGREAFF.

This chain connects TRBV18 to TRBJ1-1; TRBD1 agrees at 8 bases. Trimming took 0 bases from V and 5 from J; bases not matched to a gene: 11. The CDR3 consists of 17 residues. Germline-derived CDR1 and CDR2 are KGHSH and LQKENI. The CDR3 is CASSPPNPRQGLTEAFF. CDR3 bases: TGTGCCAGCTCACCACCTAATCCGAGACAGGGGTTGACTGAAGCTTTCTTT.

This sequence joins TRBV6-5 and TRBJ2-5; 9 nucleotides match TRBD1. Germline-derived CDR1 and CDR2 are MNHEY and SVGAGI. This CDR3 comprises 16 residues. Trimming removed 2 bases from V and 4 bases from J; junction bases left unmatched: 8. The DNA of the CDR3 is TGTGCCAGCAGTTACATAAGAACAGGGGGCGGAGAGACCCAGTACTTC. This translates into CASSYIRTGGGETQYF.

The chain combines TRBV5-8 with TRBJ2-5; no clear D. The CDR3 extends over 14 amino acids. V lost 2 bases and J lost 1, with 9 bases in between. Germline V gives CDR1 SGHTS, CDR2 YDEGEE. CDR3 residues: CASSFFQSQETQYF. In DNA, the CDR3 is TGTGCCAGCAGCTTCTTCCAGTCCCAAGAGACCCAGTACTTC.

The chain recombines TRBV2 with TRBJ1-5; D is perhaps TRBD1 (6 bases). Germline loops: CDR1 SNHLY, CDR2 FYNNEI. This CDR3 comprises 15 residues. With 3 bases removed from V and 0 bases from J, the gap between germline ends came to 9 bases. The CDR3 DNA reads TGTGCCAGCAGTGATGGACAGCTTAGCAATCAGCCCCAGCATTTT. Encoded protein: CASSDGQLSNQPQHF.

V usage is TRBV5-4 and J usage is TRBJ2-2, with 11 bases matching TRBD2. V lost 8 bases to trimming and J lost 2 bases; unmatched junction nucleotides: 8. Per the germline V gene, CDR1 is SGHNT and CDR2 is YYREEE (reference sequence). The CDR3 has 16 amino acids. The CDR3: CASTLAGGGNTGELFF. The CDR3, as DNA: TGTGCCAGTACCCTAGCGGGGGGTGGCAACACCGGGGAGCTGTTTTTT.

The rearrangement uses TRBV28 and TRBJ2-3; TRBD2 matches at 14 bases. This CDR3 is built from 18 residues. Germline assignment: CDR1 MDHEN and CDR2 SYDVKM. V shed 3 bases and J 6 bases; nucleotides not matched to a gene: 11. In nucleotides, the CDR3 is TGTGCCAGCAGTTTTTTCCCGGGACTAGCGGGGGCGGGGGATACGCAGTATTTT. Amino acids: CASSFFPGLAGAGDTQYF.

This sequence joins TRBV2 and TRBJ2-1; 9 bases are shared with TRBD1. Germline V gene sequence: CDR1 SNHLY, CDR2 FYNNEI. Trimming cost V 7 bases and J 15 bases; bases outside gene matches: 25. The CDR3 is 17 amino acids. CDR3 nucleotide sequence: TGTGCCAGCATCCCAAACAATGGGGGACAGGGAAGAAGACCAGGGTTCTTC. Residues: CASIPNNGGQGRRPGFF.

The chain carries TRBV5-1 and TRBJ2-3; possible D gene TRBD1, 5 bases. Germline assignment: CDR1 SGHRS and CDR2 YFSETQ. The CDR3 contains 14 residues. With 1 base removed from V and 2 bases from J, the gap between germline ends came to 8 bases. The CDR3 spells CASSLRQFTDTQYF. The CDR3 DNA follows: TGCGCCAGCAGCTTGAGACAGTTCACAGATACGCAGTATTTT.

The chain has TRBV6-2 or TRBV6-3 and TRBJ2-7; D might be TRBD1 (5 bases). The V gene's germline CDR1 is MNHEY and CDR2 SVGEGT. This CDR3 has 11 amino acids. V was cut by 5 bases and J by 4 bases, with 6 bases left in between. The CDR3 DNA reads TGTGCCAGCAGTGACAGTTACGAGCAGTACTTC. Its translation: CASSDSYEQYF.

The CDR3 DNA reads TGCAGCGCTGGGACAGGGGGTGGTGAGACCCAGTACTTC. Protein: CSAGTGGGETQYF. The V and J genes are TRBV29-1 and TRBJ2-5; TRBD1 aligns across 11 bases. The CDR3 has 13 residues. Germline loops: CDR1 SQVTM, CDR2 ANQGSEA. V gave up 7 bases and J gave up 5 bases; unmatched junction bases: 6.

The V call is TRBV2, the J call TRBJ2-1, with TRBD1 matching 10 bases. V lost 6 bases and J lost 4; bases outside the gene matches: 6. The CDR3 spans 15 residues. The germline V gene has CDR1 SNHLY and CDR2 FYNNEI. CDR3 sequence: CASRTDRGGYNEQFF. In DNA, the CDR3 is TGTGCCAGCAGAACGGACAGGGGGGGTTACAATGAGCAGTTCTTC.

This clone occurred a few times. The chain joins TRBV10-1 to TRBJ2-1; 8 bases map to TRBD1. CDR1 and CDR2 from the germline V gene are WNHNN and SYGVQD (reference sequence). V shed 6 bases and J 4 bases; nucleotides not matched to a gene: 32. CDR3 length equals 23 residues. The CDR3, as DNA: TGCGCCAGCAGCAAACGACTATCTAGTGGAGGGGTACAGGGGGACCTTCGATACAATGAGCAGTTCTTC. It yields the protein CASSKRLSSGGVQGDLRYNEQFF.

This CDR3 reads CAWSLSGQNNSPLHF. The CDR3 DNA follows: TGTGCCTGGAGCTTAAGCGGACAGAATAATTCACCCCTCCACTTT. The V call is TRBV30, the J call TRBJ1-6; possibly TRBD1 for D (6 bases). This CDR3 region has 15 residues. V was clipped by 3 bases and J by 5 bases, with 14 bases between them. Per the germline V gene, CDR1 is GTSNPN and CDR2 is SVGIG (reference sequence).

The chain employs TRBV29-1 and TRBJ2-3, with TRBD2 matching over 11 bases. CDR1 and CDR2 (germline): SQVTM, ANQGSEA. The CDR3 is 15 amino acids. Trimming removed 4 bases from V and 7 bases from J; junction bases left unmatched: 10. CDR3 residues: CSVAGTSGGENTQYF. CDR3 in DNA: TGCAGCGTTGCAGGTACTAGCGGGGGAGAGAATACGCAGTATTTT.

The rearrangement links TRBV27 to TRBJ2-5; 7 nucleotides match TRBD2. Germline V gene data show CDR1 as MNHEY and CDR2 as SMNVEV (reference sequence). V lost 5 bases to trimming and J lost 5 bases; unmatched junction nucleotides: 11. CDR3 length: 15 residues. Written as DNA, the CDR3 is TGTGCCAGCAGTATCCTGGGGGGGGAGTGGGAGACCCAGTACTTC. This gives the protein CASSILGGEWETQYF.

A few counts support this clone. The chain recombines TRBV10-3 with TRBJ2-1; D is uncertain. Trimming took off 6 bases at V and 0 bases at J, with 3 bases between the two ends. The CDR3 totals 12 residues. The germline gives CDR1 ENHRY, CDR2 SYGVKD. The CDR3 nucleotides read TGTGCCATCAGCGGCTCCTACAATGAGCAGTTCTTC. As protein: CAISGSYNEQFF.

The chain combines TRBV6-5 with TRBJ2-7, with 11 bases fitting TRBD1. Germline V gene sequence: CDR1 MNHEY, CDR2 SVGAGI. The CDR3 covers 15 residues. Germline trimming cut 2 bases from V and 2 bases from J; bases unmatched to any gene: 2. CDR3 residues: CASSYRGQGAYEQYF. CDR3 nucleotide sequence: TGTGCCAGCAGTTACAGGGGACAGGGGGCCTACGAGCAGTACTTC.

The V call is TRBV6-2 or TRBV6-3, the J call TRBJ2-7; 9 bases are shared with TRBD2. This CDR3 is 13 amino acids long. The germline gives CDR1 MNHEY, CDR2 SVGEGT. The ends lost 2 bases at V and 6 bases at J; junction bases unmatched: 2. CDR3 sequence: CASSYRTSVEQYF. The CDR3 bases are TGTGCCAGCAGTTACCGGACTAGCGTCGAGCAGTACTTC.

The CDR3 nucleotides are TGCAGCGTTGAAGGGCGGGGCCTCAGGAATACGCAGTATTTT. Amino acids: CSVEGRGLRNTQYF. V gene TRBV29-1 combines with J gene TRBJ2-3; weak D call: TRBD2 (6 bases). Trimming shortened V by 1 base and J by 7 bases, and 15 bases separated the two germline ends. The CDR3 length is 14 residues. Germline V gene data show CDR1 as SQVTM and CDR2 as ANQGSEA.

This clone appeared once. The chain has TRBV5-6 and TRBJ2-5, with D possibly matching TRBD2 (5 bases). In germline, CDR1 is SGHDT, CDR2 YYEEEE. V shed 6 bases and J shed 5 bases, with 8 bases lying between them. The CDR3 sequence is 11 residues long. Here the CDR3 DNA reads TGTGCCAGCAACGGGGAGGAGACCCAGTACTTC. Residues: CASNGEETQYF.

V is TRBV7-2 and J is TRBJ2-3, with D perhaps matching TRBD1 (6 bases). This CDR3 spans 13 amino acids. With 5 bases removed from V and 3 bases from J, the gap between germline ends came to 9 bases. The germline CDR1 and CDR2 sequences are SGHTA and FQGNSA. CDR3 residues: CASSPQGTDTQYF. DNA of the CDR3: TGTGCCAGCAGCCCCCAGGGGACAGATACGCAGTATTTT.

V is TRBV18 and J is TRBJ1-1, with 9 bases matching TRBD1. J was trimmed by 7 bases and V by 6 bases; bases with no gene match: 12. In germline, CDR1 is KGHSH, CDR2 LQKENI. The CDR3 is 15 residues long. The chain's CDR3 is CASSPGQGNMGEAFF. CDR3 sequence (DNA): TGTGCCAGCTCTCCCGGACAGGGGAATATGGGTGAAGCTTTCTTT.

The genes are TRBV30 and TRBJ2-2, with 9 nucleotides matching TRBD1. CDR3 length: 13 residues. Germline V gives CDR1 GTSNPN, CDR2 SVGIG (reference sequence). Losses at the gene ends were 5 bases for V and 7 bases for J; bases not matched to a gene: 5. CDR3 sequence reads: CAWDTGGYGELFF. The CDR3 nucleotides are TGTGCCTGGGACACAGGGGGCTACGGGGAGCTGTTTTTT.